This T cell receptor (beta chain) was sequenced in a study of Ad26.COV2.S vaccination and SARS-CoV-2 variants. The CDR3 totals 14 residues. Per the germline V gene, CDR1 is SGHNT and CDR2 is YYREEE (reference sequence). After removal of 0 bases from V and 7 bases from J, the junction contained 5 bases not matched to a gene. TCRdb's copy holds only in-frame clones and misses some; the assay was immunoSEQ multiplex PCR. This table holds more than 300,000 clones, roughly 84% found once. The treatment denotes: some 20 received Ad26.COV2.S at low or high dose, single or two shots; five or six received placebo; per-sample allocation not given. Specimen acquisition occurred on day 63 following the initial vaccine or placebo injection.

This specimen was peripheral blood, taken in a trial of Ad26.COV2.S vaccine versus placebo. This sequence joins TRBV5-4 and TRBJ1-2; 8 bases align to TRBD1. This sequence originates from a person between 18 and 65 years old who received the Ad26.COV2.S COVID-19 vaccine or a placebo. CDR3 in DNA: TGTGCCAGCAGCTTGGGCAGGGGGCTCAGTGGCTACACCTTC. This sequence encodes CASSLGRGLSGYTF.